This T cell receptor (beta chain) was sequenced for a study of T cells in women clearing cervical HPV infection. Genomic DNA, averaging around 1,200 ng per sample, yielded TCR beta CDR3 via immunoSEQ. Data came from immunoSEQ multiplex PCR; TCRdb stores just in-frame clones and leaves some out. The sample's table shows roughly 40,000 clones. On this clone itself: The antigen remains unidentified. The read finishes 3 residues shy of the CDR3 end, and the germline J gene is used to complete it.

The CDR3 runs 16 residues. The germline V gene encodes CDR1 GTSNPN and CDR2 SVGIG (reference sequence). Study conclusions and caveats: Unknown T-cell numbers per sample may underlie the richness differences. TRBV6-7 abundance was lower in cases than controls (0.11% versus 0.16%).

The TCR comes from a woman aged 18 to 75 with a cervical HPV16 infection that either progressed to CIN3+ or cleared (not recorded which). The J gene is TRBJ2-3, the V gene TRBV30; 8 positions agree with TRBD1. Specimen: blood buffy coat. CDR3 sequence reads: CAWRAGQGRGNQPQYF. The CDR3 bases that were read are TGTGCCTGGAGAGCCGGACAGGGAAGAGGCAATCAGCCG.